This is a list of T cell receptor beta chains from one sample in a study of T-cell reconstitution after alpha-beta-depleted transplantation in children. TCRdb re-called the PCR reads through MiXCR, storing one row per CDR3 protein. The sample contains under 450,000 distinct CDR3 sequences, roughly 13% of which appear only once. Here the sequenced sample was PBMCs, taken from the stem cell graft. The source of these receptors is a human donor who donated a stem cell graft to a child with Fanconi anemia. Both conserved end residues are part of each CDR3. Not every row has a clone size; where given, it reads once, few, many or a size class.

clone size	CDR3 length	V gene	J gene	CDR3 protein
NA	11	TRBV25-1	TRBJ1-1	CASMVNTEAFF
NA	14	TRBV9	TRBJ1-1	CASSPRVQGTQAFF
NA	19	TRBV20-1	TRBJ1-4	CCASAPGGLAAGTNEKLFF
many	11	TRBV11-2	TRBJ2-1	CASSFGGEQFF
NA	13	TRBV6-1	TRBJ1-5	CASTQGANQPQHF
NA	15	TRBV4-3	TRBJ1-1	CASSQTSSGVTEAFF
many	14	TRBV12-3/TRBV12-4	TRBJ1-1	CASSLRQANTEAFF
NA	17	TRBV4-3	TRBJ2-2	CASSQDRKLAGAGELFF
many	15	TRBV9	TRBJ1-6	CASSFGQGGNSPLHF
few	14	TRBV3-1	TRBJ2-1	CASSQDGAIDEQFF
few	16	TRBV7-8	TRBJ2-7	CASSLVASGDSYEQYF
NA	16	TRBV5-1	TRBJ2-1	CASSLAPGRGYNEQFF
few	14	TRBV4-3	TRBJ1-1	CASSQDWTASSAFF
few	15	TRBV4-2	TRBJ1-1	CASSQTDRVNTEAFF
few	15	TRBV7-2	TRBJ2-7	CASSLVGGRQYEQYF
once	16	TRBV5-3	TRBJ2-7	CARCGGVKMVLDEQYF
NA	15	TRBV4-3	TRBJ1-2	CASSHNSGTDYGYTF
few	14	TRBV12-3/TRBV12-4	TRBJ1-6	CASSLTVSDSPLHF
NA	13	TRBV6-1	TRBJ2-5	CASSPDLLETQYF
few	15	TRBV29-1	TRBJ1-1	CSVGALPGGITEAFF
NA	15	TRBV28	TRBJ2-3	CASSLRRDNTDTQYF
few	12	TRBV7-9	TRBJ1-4	CASSWVEEKLFF
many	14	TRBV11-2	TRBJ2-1	CASSLRGGGNEQFF
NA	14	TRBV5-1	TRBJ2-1	CASSPGTGAFEQFF
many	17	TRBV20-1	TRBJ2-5	CSAPSLAGDSYQETQYF
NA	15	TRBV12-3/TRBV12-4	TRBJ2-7	CASSPRTGASYEQYF
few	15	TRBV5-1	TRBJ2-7	CASSTTGLRTYEQYF
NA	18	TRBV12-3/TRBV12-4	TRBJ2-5	CASSFAGTSGGRQETQYF
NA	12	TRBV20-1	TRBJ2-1	CSAVPGLKEQFF
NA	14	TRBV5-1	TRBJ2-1	CASIAGDYNNEQFF
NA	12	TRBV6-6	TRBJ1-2	CASKDSSYGYTF
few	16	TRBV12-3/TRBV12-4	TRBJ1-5	CASSSPGGQGNQPQHF
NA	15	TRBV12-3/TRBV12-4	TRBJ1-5	CASRGPGHSNQPQHF
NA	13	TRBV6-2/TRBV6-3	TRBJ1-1	CASRLHRDDEAFF
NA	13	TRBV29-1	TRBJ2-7	CSVESGSSYEQYF
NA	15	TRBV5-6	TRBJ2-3	CASSWASGSTDTQYF
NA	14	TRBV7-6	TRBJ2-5	CASSPGVAQETQYF
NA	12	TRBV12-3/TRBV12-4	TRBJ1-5	CASSLYDQPQHF
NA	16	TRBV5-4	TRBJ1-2	CASSLDRGRIDYGYTF
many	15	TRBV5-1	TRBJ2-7	CASSLTRQGNYEQYF
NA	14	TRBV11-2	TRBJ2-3	CASSTGTRTDTQYF
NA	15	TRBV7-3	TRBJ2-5	CASSLTQGTGETQYF
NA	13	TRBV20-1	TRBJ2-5	CSAVAGGQETQYF
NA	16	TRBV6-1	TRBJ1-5	CASKKDTRPFNQPQHF
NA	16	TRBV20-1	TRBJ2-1	CSARGGSGTDYNEQFF
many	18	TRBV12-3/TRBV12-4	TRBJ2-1	CASSLRPPGRGPRHEQFF